This is a list of T cell receptor beta chains from one sample in a study of blood T cells in healthy people across ages. TCRdb ran MiXCR on the 5' RACE reads and lists one entry per CDR3 protein. The sample holds 750,000 to 950,000 distinct CDR3 sequences, under 35% seen once. These data also formed part of another study, on T cells of mothers and their children.

The sequenced material came from blood. The source is a woman between 40 and 55 years old in good health. The CDR3 runs from the conserved cysteine through the conserved F or W. Fields, in order: clone size, D gene, CDR3 length, J gene, V gene, CDR3 protein, CDR3 DNA. The D gene is left open where the match is weak. Part of the rows lack a size; the others show once, few, many or a class for expanded clones.

few | . | 15 | TRBJ1-1 | TRBV12-3/TRBV12-4 | CASSGTLVVNTEAFF | TGTGCCAGCAGCGGGACACTCGTCGTGAACACTGAAGCTTTCTTT
. | . | 14 | TRBJ1-2 | TRBV24-1 | CATSDLAGNYGYTF | TGTGCCACCAGTGATTTGGCCGGGAACTATGGCTACACCTTC
. | . | 15 | TRBJ2-2 | TRBV3-1 | CASSRRGALEGELFF | TGTGCCAGCAGCCGAAGGGGGGCCCTCGAGGGGGAGCTGTTTTTT
. | TRBD2 | 15 | TRBJ2-7 | TRBV12-3/TRBV12-4 | CASSFIAGTAYGQYF | TGCGCCAGCAGTTTCATAGCGGGGACCGCCTACGGGCAGTACTTC
few | . | 12 | TRBJ1-2 | TRBV12-3/TRBV12-4 | CASSTEGDGYTF | TGTGCCAGCAGTACGGAGGGAGATGGCTACACCTTC
many | . | 12 | TRBJ1-5 | TRBV10-3 | CAISESGQPQHF | TGTGCCATCAGTGAGTCAGGTCAGCCCCAGCATTTT
many | . | 14 | TRBJ2-5 | TRBV7-2 | CASSPPPAGETQYF | TGTGCCAGCAGCCCCCCCCCAGCGGGTGAGACCCAGTACTTC
few | . | 14 | TRBJ2-3 | TRBV7-2 | CASSPDYSTDTQYF | TGTGCCAGCAGCCCGGACTATTCCACAGATACGCAGTATTTT
. | . | 13 | TRBJ1-2 | TRBV20-1 | CSASEQGLRGYTF | TGCAGTGCCAGTGAACAGGGTCTAAGGGGCTACACCTTC
few | TRBD1 | 15 | TRBJ2-3 | TRBV28 | CASSFPGGGTDTQYF | TGTGCCAGCAGTTTCCCAGGGGGCGGCACAGATACGCAGTATTTT
. | TRBD1 | 13 | TRBJ1-6 | TRBV11-2 | CASRFTGGSPLHF | TGTGCCAGCAGGTTCACAGGGGGGTCACCCCTCCACTTT
many | TRBD1 | 13 | TRBJ1-2 | TRBV20-1 | CSARGDRGPVYTF | TGCAGTGCTAGAGGCGACAGGGGCCCTGTCTACACCTTC
. | . | 15 | TRBJ1-4 | TRBV4-2 | CASSQTGQSIEKLFF | TGTGCCAGCAGCCAAACCGGACAGTCGATTGAAAAACTGTTTTTT
once | . | 12 | TRBJ1-1 | TRBV5-1 | CASRREDTEAFF | TGCGCCAGCCGGAGGGAAGACACTGAAGCTTTCTTT
many | TRBD1 | 13 | TRBJ2-5 | TRBV20-1 | CSALPGGRETQYF | TGCAGTGCTTTGCCAGGGGGCCGGGAGACCCAGTACTTC
. | . | 14 | TRBJ1-4 | TRBV6-2/TRBV6-3 | CASSPAGRTEKLFF | TGTGCCAGCAGCCCCGCCGGGAGAACCGAAAAACTGTTTTTT
. | . | 12 | TRBJ2-7 | TRBV24-1 | CATGKAICEQYF | TGTGCCACTGGGAAGGCAATCTGCGAGCAGTACTTC
. | . | 21 | TRBJ1-1 | TRBV12-3/TRBV12-4 | CASSPDFVFRVGKDPNTEAFF | TGTGCCAGCAGTCCAGATTTTGTATTTAGGGTGGGGAAGGACCCGAACACTGAAGCTTTCTTT
. | . | 14 | TRBJ2-7 | TRBV20-1 | CSASGSSQGYEQYF | TGCAGTGCTAGCGGTTCGTCCCAGGGATACGAGCAGTACTTC
few | . | 13 | TRBJ1-2 | TRBV7-2 | CASSLFGGWGYTF | TGTGCCAGCAGCTTATTCGGGGGCTGGGGCTACACCTTC
. | . | 16 | TRBJ1-6 | TRBV12-3/TRBV12-4 | CASSLGSGVGNSPLHF | TGTGCCAGCAGTTTAGGGTCAGGAGTAGGGAATTCACCCCTCCACTTT
many | . | 12 | TRBJ1-2 | TRBV20-1 | CSASGPFYGYTF | TGCAGTGCTAGTGGGCCGTTCTATGGCTACACCTTC
. | . | 14 | TRBJ1-1 | TRBV7-3 | CASSLTGARTEAFF | TGTGCCAGCAGCTTAACTGGGGCACGAACTGAAGCTTTCTTT
many | . | 15 | TRBJ1-4 | TRBV27 | CASSRTKGDYEKLFF | TGTGCCAGCAGCCGTACGAAGGGGGATTATGAAAAACTGTTTTTT
. | . | 14 | TRBJ1-1 | TRBV7-2 | CASSFPGHYTEAFF | TGTGCCAGCAGCTTCCCGGGACATTACACTGAAGCTTTCTTT
. | . | 13 | TRBJ2-7 | TRBV6-5 | CASSYLSTGEQYF | TGTGCCAGCAGTTACCTATCAACAGGCGAGCAGTACTTC
few | TRBD1 | 14 | TRBJ2-1 | TRBV18 | CASSPGTGKREQFF | TGTGCCAGCTCACCCGGGACAGGGAAAAGGGAGCAGTTCTTC
. | TRBD2 | 16 | TRBJ2-2 | TRBV3-1 | CASSQNGGTNTGELFF | TGTGCCAGCAGCCAAAACGGGGGGACGAACACCGGGGAGCTGTTTTTT
. | TRBD1 | 14 | TRBJ1-1 | TRBV6-5 | CASRDREGNTEAFF | TGTGCCAGCAGAGACAGGGAAGGGAACACTGAAGCTTTCTTT
. | TRBD1 | 15 | TRBJ1-1 | TRBV5-5 | CASSPQTQGGTEAFF | TGTGCCAGCAGCCCTCAGACACAGGGGGGCACTGAAGCTTTCTTT
. | . | 13 | TRBJ2-1 | TRBV3-1 | CASSRNGGSEQFF | TGTGCCAGCAGCCGAAACGGGGGAAGTGAGCAGTTCTTC
few | . | 15 | TRBJ2-1 | TRBV20-1 | CSARKGGGPLNEQFF | TGCAGTGCTAGAAAGGGGGGGGGCCCCCTCAATGAGCAGTTCTTC
few | TRBD2 | 15 | TRBJ2-7 | TRBV7-2 | CASSLGLAVPYEQYF | TGTGCCAGCAGCCTGGGACTAGCGGTCCCCTACGAGCAGTACTTC
few | . | 17 | TRBJ2-5 | TRBV7-3 | CASSLKGQGASGETQYF | TGTGCCAGCAGCTTAAAGGGGCAGGGCGCGTCAGGGGAGACCCAGTACTTC
. | . | 13 | TRBJ2-7 | TRBV5-1 | CASSLQDTGEQYF | TGCGCCAGCAGCTTGCAGGACACCGGCGAGCAGTACTTC